Following are 32 T cell receptor beta chains from one sample sequenced in a study of T cell repertoires in cytomegalovirus infection. TCRdb passed the reads through MiXCR, listing each CDR3 protein once. Of about 340,000 distinct CDR3 sequences in the sample, 25% to 30% were seen once. These receptors are not linked to any known antigen. Sequenced material: cultured PBMCs, taken from culture after CMV antigen stimulation. The receptors shown here come from a human donor in good health (CMV status not recorded). Some clones in this sample may be carry-over from other donors' samples.

CDR3 region: CAITGGTNEKLFF. The CDR3 region has the DNA TGTGCCATCACAGGGGGGACAAATGAAAAACTGTTTTTT. The chain carries TRBV10-3 and TRBJ1-4; TRBD1 agrees at 7 bases. Germline V gene lookup returns CDR1 ENHRY and CDR2 SYGVKD. The V gene end was trimmed by 7 bases and the J gene end by 5 bases; junction bases not matched to a gene: 4. The CDR3 extends over 13 amino acids.

The rearrangement uses TRBV6-1 and TRBJ1-2; D uncertain. The CDR3 consists of 15 residues. The V gene's germline CDR1 is MNHNS and CDR2 SASEGT. V gave up 7 bases and J gave up 7 bases, with 22 bases separating them. The CDR3 here is CASTRTKEMGTGYTF. For the CDR3, the DNA is TGTGCCAGCACCCGAACGAAGGAGATGGGTACTGGCTACACCTTC.

There are a few counts of this clonotype. The chain has TRBV7-2 and TRBJ2-1; D might be TRBD1 (6 bases). This CDR3 is built from 18 residues. Trimming took off 4 bases at V and 1 base at J, with 20 bases between the two ends. Per germline, CDR1 SGHTA and CDR2 FQGNSA. CDR3 in amino acids: CASSSLIRGGLSYNEQFF. Here the CDR3 DNA reads TGTGCCAGCAGCTCCCTCATCCGTGGGGGCCTTTCCTACAATGAGCAGTTCTTC. The full variable domain, completed using reference TRBV7-2 and TRBJ2-1, is GAGVSQSPSNKVTEKGKDVELRCDPISGHTALYWYRQSLGQGLEFLIYFQGNSAPDKSGLPSDRFSAERTGGSVSTLTIQRTQQEDSAVYLCASSSLIRGGLSYNEQFFGPGTRLTVL.

The J gene is TRBJ2-1, the V gene TRBV5-1, with TRBD2 matching over 9 bases. The CDR3 is 14 amino acids. Germline V gene sequence: CDR1 SGHRS, CDR2 YFSETQ. With 4 bases clipped from V and 5 bases from J, the junction kept 4 bases outside the gene matches. DNA of the CDR3: TGCGCCAGCAGCCAGACTAGCGGTAACAATGAGCAGTTCTTC. This codes for CASSQTSGNNEQFF.

The chain links TRBV12-3 or TRBV12-4 to TRBJ1-2, with a tentative D call TRBD1 (5 bases). CDR3 size: 15 residues. V lost 6 bases and J 7 bases, leaving 21 bases between the germline ends. The CDR3 sequence is CASSAAHGGSGGYTF. The CDR3 DNA follows: TGTGCCAGCAGCGCCGCCCACGGGGGAAGCGGTGGCTACACCTTC.

This clonotype occurred a few times. V and J are TRBV15 and TRBJ2-1; 7 positions match TRBD2. This CDR3 comprises 17 residues. V dropped 4 bases and J dropped 5; count of bases not matched to a gene: 14. Germline V gene data show CDR1 as LNHNV and CDR2 as YYDKDF (reference sequence). The CDR3 DNA reads TGTGCCACCAGCATCTCTAGAGGACTAGTTCCGCACAATGAGCAGTTCTTC. Translated: CATSISRGLVPHNEQFF.

The chain uses TRBV7-4 and TRBJ1-1; TRBD1 matches 9 bases. Germline V CDR1 and CDR2: SGHVT, SQSDAQ. This CDR3 has 12 amino acids. After removal of 10 bases from V and 4 bases from J, the junction contained 4 bases not matched to a gene. In DNA form, the CDR3 reads TGTGCCACCAGGACAGGGGCCACTGAAGCTTTCTTT. Encoded protein: CATRTGATEAFF.

This chain connects TRBV20-1 to TRBJ2-1; 8 nucleotides align to TRBD2. CDR1 and CDR2 (germline): DFQATT, SNEGSKA (reference sequence). V trimming: 0 bases; J trimming: 10 bases; junction bases outside the gene matches: 8. The CDR3 has 14 amino acids. This chain's CDR3 is CSARDPERGREQFF. As DNA, the CDR3 is TGCAGTGCTAGAGATCCCGAGCGGGGGCGAGAGCAGTTCTTC.

This clonotype has ten or more counts. The chain links TRBV27 to TRBJ2-7; 9 bases match TRBD1. The germline V gene encodes CDR1 MNHEY and CDR2 SMNVEV (reference sequence). V was clipped by 3 bases and J by 4 bases; unmatched bases: 10. The CDR3 consists of 16 residues. The CDR3 DNA is TGTGCCAGCAGTTTCCTCGGGACAGGGCAGATTTACGAGCAGTACTTC. Translating it yields CASSFLGTGQIYEQYF.

V gene TRBV4-1 combines with J gene TRBJ2-7, with 7 nucleotides matching TRBD1. The CDR3 sequence is 17 residues long. J was trimmed by 3 bases and V by 1 base; bases with no gene match: 12. Germline V CDR1 and CDR2: MGHRA, YSYEKL. The CDR3, as DNA: TGCGCCAGCAGCCAAGGGGACCTACGGGACAGATTCTACGAGCAGTACTTC. Residues: CASSQGDLRDRFYEQYF.

The table lists this clonotype with a few counts. At one end the junction does not follow the germline gene, possibly because of a read error. The chain joins TRBV7-2 to TRBJ1-2; no reliable D call. Germline V gene data show CDR1 as SGHTA and CDR2 as FQGNSA. CDR3 length equals 12 residues. The CDR3 DNA sequence: TGTGCCAGCAGCTTAGAAGTTGGCCAACTACTCTTC. Translated, it gives CASSLEVGQLLF.

CDR3 protein: CASSFYLDSPYEQYF. CDR3 DNA sequence: TGTGCCAGCAGCTTTTATCTGGACAGCCCCTACGAGCAGTACTTC. The V gene is TRBV5-5, the J gene TRBJ2-7; TRBD1 is a possible D gene (6 bases). V lost 2 bases and J lost 2, with 14 bases in between. The CDR3 has 15 residues. The germline gives CDR1 SGHKS, CDR2 YYEKEE (reference sequence). The whole variable domain, remainder taken from reference TRBV5-5 and TRBJ2-7, is DAGVTQSPTHLIKTRGQQVTLRCSPISGHKSVSWYQQVLGQGPQFIFQYYEKEERGRGNFPDRFSARQFPNYSSELNVNALLLGDSALYLCASSFYLDSPYEQYFGPGTRLTVT.

Many counts were recorded for this clonotype. The chain carries TRBV7-2 and TRBJ2-2, with D perhaps matching TRBD1 (5 bases). V lost 5 bases and J lost 5, with 15 bases in between. From germline, CDR1 is SGHTA and CDR2 FQGNSA. This CDR3 comprises 15 residues. As DNA, the CDR3 is TGTGCCAGCAGCCGGGCCCGACAGTTAACCGGGGAGCTGTTTTTT. Protein sequence: CASSRARQLTGELFF.

V usage is TRBV7-9 and J usage is TRBJ1-4; D unclear. Trimming removed 5 bases at V and 3 bases at J, with 13 bases between. The CDR3 has 15 residues. Germline V gene data show CDR1 as SEHNR and CDR2 as FQNEAQ (reference sequence). The CDR3: CASSADGFSNEKLFF. The CDR3 region has the DNA TGTGCCAGCAGCGCAGACGGATTTTCTAATGAAAAACTGTTTTTT.

The V gene is TRBV19, the J gene TRBJ2-1; no definite D call. V lost 3 bases and J lost 10, with 7 bases in between. CDR3 length: 11 amino acids. In germline, CDR1 is LNHDA, CDR2 SQIVND (reference sequence). DNA of the CDR3: TGTGCCAGTAGTATTGTCGGGGAGCAGTTCTTC. Protein: CASSIVGEQFF.

This clonotype was counted between two and nine times. This chain connects TRBV7-9 to TRBJ1-2; no clear D. From germline, CDR1 is SEHNR and CDR2 FQNEAQ (reference sequence). Trimming removed 5 bases at V and 4 bases at J, with 14 bases between. The CDR3 spans 14 residues. CDR3 region: CASSRSGNSYGYTF. The CDR3 DNA reads TGTGCCAGCAGCCGATCCGGTAACAGCTATGGCTACACCTTC.

This clonotype was seen a few times. This chain links TRBV20-1 with TRBJ2-3; the D call may be TRBD1 or TRBD2 (5 bases each). This CDR3 contains 17 residues. Germline V gene sequence: CDR1 DFQATT, CDR2 SNEGSKA (reference sequence). Trimming removed 5 bases at V and 4 bases at J, with 25 bases between. The CDR3: CSARELGLGENPDTQYF. The CDR3, as DNA: TGCAGTGCTCGCGAGCTCGGATTAGGGGAGAACCCAGATACGCAGTATTTT.

This clonotype occurred a few times. The V and J genes are TRBV20-1 and TRBJ2-1, with D perhaps matching TRBD2 (6 bases). Germline V CDR1 and CDR2: DFQATT, SNEGSKA (reference sequence). The CDR3 has 15 amino acids. The V end lost 0 bases, the J end lost 5 bases, and 14 bases lay between the germline ends. CDR3 bases: TGCAGTGCTAGAGATCGACTAGTTATAAACAATGAGCAGTTCTTC. Translated, it gives CSARDRLVINNEQFF.

This clonotype was seen many times. This chain uses TRBV9 with TRBJ1-4; D possibly corresponds to TRBD1 (6 bases). Deletions cut 3 bases from V and 5 bases from J, with 14 bases between. The CDR3 has 15 residues. The germline V gene encodes CDR1 SGDLS and CDR2 YYNGEE. For the CDR3, the DNA is TGTGCCAGCAGCGCCGGACAGACGATAAATGAAAAACTGTTTTTT. It translates to CASSAGQTINEKLFF.

V gene TRBV27 combines with J gene TRBJ2-7; 8 bases map to TRBD2. Germline V gene lookup returns CDR1 MNHEY and CDR2 SMNVEV (reference sequence). V shed 5 bases and J 1 base; nucleotides not matched to a gene: 10. The CDR3 covers 16 residues. CDR3 in DNA: TGTGCCAGCAGTCTCTCGGGTAGCGGGATTTCCTACGAGCAGTACTTC. Protein product: CASSLSGSGISYEQYF.

The rearrangement links TRBV6-5 to TRBJ1-1; possibly TRBD1 for D (6 bases). The CDR3 is 16 amino acids. Germline CDR1 reads MNHEY; CDR2 reads SVGAGI. The V gene lost 0 bases and the J gene lost 6 bases, with 17 bases spanning the gap. The CDR3 protein is CASSYSMAKRGAEAFF. CDR3 nucleotide sequence: TGTGCCAGCAGTTACTCGATGGCGAAAAGGGGGGCTGAAGCTTTCTTT.

This clonotype appeared a few times. The CDR3 is CASSFNSPSMRAEAFF. The CDR3 DNA is TGTGCCAGCAGTTTTAACTCCCCCTCCATGAGGGCTGAAGCTTTCTTT. The rearrangement links TRBV12-3 or TRBV12-4 to TRBJ1-1; D unresolved. CDR3 length: 16 amino acids. Trimming removed 3 bases at V and 6 bases at J, with 20 bases between.

A few counts support this clonotype. J is TRBJ1-3 and V is TRBV15, with unresolved D. The ends were cut back, 1 base at V and 0 bases at J, with 13 bases in the middle. The germline V gene has CDR1 LNHNV and CDR2 YYDKDF (reference sequence). The CDR3 spans 17 residues. CDR3 region: CATSRGAGTISGNTIYF. In DNA, the CDR3 is TGTGCCACCAGCAGAGGGGCAGGAACCATCTCTGGAAACACCATATATTTT.

The table lists this clonotype with a few counts. J is TRBJ1-5 and V is TRBV5-4; the D gene is possibly TRBD1 (5 bases). V was cut by 3 bases and J by 1 base, with 11 bases left in between. Per germline, CDR1 SGHNT and CDR2 YYREEE (reference sequence). This CDR3 region has 15 residues. The CDR3 region has the DNA TGTGCCAGCAGCTCGGGGGTGGAAAGCAATCAGCCCCAGCATTTT. Translation: CASSSGVESNQPQHF.

The chain carries TRBV10-3 and TRBJ1-5, with D maybe TRBD1 (6 bases). Deletions cut 2 bases from V and 6 bases from J, with 14 bases between. The CDR3 totals 15 residues. Germline assignment: CDR1 ENHRY and CDR2 SYGVKD. In nucleotides, the CDR3 is TGTGCCATCAGTGAGGCGTACAGGGAGGGTCAGCCCCAGCATTTT. Its translation is CAISEAYREGQPQHF.

This clonotype occurred a few times. J is TRBJ2-7 and V is TRBV20-1; 7 bases are shared with TRBD2. J lost 6 bases, V lost 0 bases, and 5 bases had no gene match. This CDR3 has 13 residues. The V gene's germline CDR1 is DFQATT and CDR2 SNEGSKA (reference sequence). The CDR3 reads CSARDGSGIEQYF. The CDR3, as DNA: TGCAGTGCTAGAGACGGGAGCGGGATCGAGCAGTACTTC.

In this sample, this clonotype turned up a few times. The chain has TRBV11-3 and TRBJ2-1; D is perhaps TRBD1 (6 bases). The CDR3 is 17 residues long. The V gene lost 3 bases and the J gene lost 5 bases, with 20 bases spanning the gap. Germline assignment: CDR1 SGHNT and CDR2 YENEEA. The CDR3 DNA sequence: TGTGCCAGCAGCTTTCCCGTAAAGAAGGACAGAAACAATGAGCAGTTCTTC. This gives the protein CASSFPVKKDRNNEQFF.

The sample holds a few counts of this clonotype. The rearrangement joins TRBV29-1 to TRBJ1-1; a possible D gene is TRBD1 (6 bases). The length of the CDR3 is 14 residues. Trimming removed 4 bases at V and 4 bases at J, with 16 bases between. CDR1 and CDR2 (germline): SQVTM, ANQGSEA. CDR3 sequence: CSVVPGAQGTEAFF. Written as DNA, the CDR3 is TGCAGCGTTGTCCCGGGGGCGCAGGGCACTGAAGCTTTCTTT.

This clonotype was found a few times. The chain is built from TRBV5-1 and TRBJ2-1; 12 positions match TRBD2. Looked up from germline, CDR1 is SGHRS and CDR2 is YFSETQ. The CDR3 is 17 amino acids. The junction had 6 bases not matched to a gene; V was cut back by 3 bases and J by 2 bases. CDR3 sequence: CASSSITSGRTYNEQFF. The CDR3 DNA reads TGCGCCAGCAGCTCCATTACTAGCGGGAGGACCTACAATGAGCAGTTCTTC.

This clonotype showed up many times. V is TRBV5-1 and J is TRBJ1-5; TRBD1 matches 7 bases. J lost 6 bases, V lost 0 bases, and 3 bases had no gene match. In germline, CDR1 is SGHRS, CDR2 YFSETQ. The CDR3 runs to 14 residues. Here the CDR3 reads CASSLEGGGQPQHF. CDR3 nucleotides: TGCGCCAGCAGCTTGGAAGGGGGCGGTCAGCCCCAGCATTTT.

There are a few counts of this clonotype. The final CDR3 position lacks the conserved phenylalanine or tryptophan, pointing to a likely read error. No DNA is shown, since the ends of the CDR3 on it are uncertain; the CDR3 is the one TCRdb lists. The V call is TRBV20-1, the J call TRBJ1-2; whether TRBD1, the table's D call, matches the DNA was not checked. The CDR3 length equals 11 residues, ends included. Looked up from germline, CDR1 is DFQATT and CDR2 is SNEGSKA (reference sequence). The chain's CDR3 is CSARVRGVPLG.

This clonotype was detected many times. At one boundary the junction diverges from the germline segment, which might be a read error. The J gene is TRBJ1-4, the V gene TRBV7-6, with D tentatively TRBD1 (5 bases). This CDR3 spans 16 amino acids. Germline V CDR1 and CDR2: SGHVS, FNYEAQ. CDR3: CASSLEGFTANEKLFF. The CDR3 region has the DNA TGTGCCAGCAGTTTAGAGGGGTTTACGGCTAATGAAAAACTGTTTTTT.